This is a list of T cell receptor beta chains from one sample in a study of blood T cells in healthy people across ages. TCRdb reprocessed the 5' RACE reads via MiXCR and lists one record per CDR3 protein. The sample holds some 760,000 distinct CDR3 sequences, approximately 25% seen once. The same data also contributed to another study, on T cells of mothers and their children.

Material for sequencing was blood. These receptors were obtained from a boy between 10 and 17 years old in good health. The CDR3 runs from the conserved cysteine through the conserved F or W. The D gene is left open where the match is weak. Size values are once, few and many counts, or a class for expanded clones, and some rows have none.

>TRBJ1-6|TRBV7-9|TRBD1|.
TGTGCCAGCAGCTCCGGACAGGGCGAGGGACCCCTCCACTTT
CASSSGQGEGPLHF
>TRBJ2-5|TRBV18|.|.
TGTGCCAGCTCACGGATGGACGGAGACTATCAGTCCCAGTACTTC
CASSRMDGDYQSQYF
>TRBJ2-4|TRBV28|TRBD1|few
TGTGCCAGCAGGGCCCTAGACAGGGGGTCCAAAAACATTCAGTACTTC
CASRALDRGSKNIQYF
>TRBJ2-1|TRBV9|TRBD2|.
TGTGCCAGCAGCGTATCTAGCGGGGGGTCAACCCACAATGAGCAGTTCTTC
CASSVSSGGSTHNEQFF
>TRBJ2-3|TRBV13|.|.
TGTGCCAGCAGCCCAGGCACACGGAGCACAGATACGCAGTATTTT
CASSPGTRSTDTQYF
>TRBJ2-5|TRBV15|TRBD2|.
TGTGTCACCAGCAGGGGACTAGCGGGAGGCAAAGAGACCCAGTACTTC
CVTSRGLAGGKETQYF
>TRBJ2-5|TRBV20-1|.|many
TGCAGTGCTAAAGTACTGAACAAAGAGACCCAGTACTTC
CSAKVLNKETQYF
>TRBJ2-7|TRBV5-5|.|.
TGTGCCAGCAGCAATCCCCGAGGGAGCGAGCAGTACTTC
CASSNPRGSEQYF
>TRBJ2-1|TRBV11-2|TRBD1|.
TGTGCCAGCAGCTTAGGAACCGGGACAGCCTCCTACAATGAGCAGTTCTTC
CASSLGTGTASYNEQFF
>TRBJ2-3|TRBV6-5|.|.
TGTGCCAGCAGCCACGGACAGGAGGGCACGCAGTATTTT
CASSHGQEGTQYF
>TRBJ2-7|TRBV4-1|.|few
TGCGCCAGCAGCCCCTCAGGTTACAACTCCTACGAGCAGTACTTC
CASSPSGYNSYEQYF
>TRBJ1-5|TRBV19|.|few
TGTGCCAGTAATACCATTCAGATGACTCAGCCCCAGCATTTT
CASNTIQMTQPQHF
>TRBJ2-1|TRBV20-1|.|.
TGCAGTGCTAGATCAGCCGGGGCGAGCTCCTACAATGAGCAGTTCTTC
CSARSAGASSYNEQFF
>TRBJ2-5|TRBV20-1|.|few
TGCAGTGCTTTCAGTGGAGGAGGAGAGACCCAGTACTTC
CSAFSGGGETQYF
>TRBJ1-2|TRBV7-8|TRBD1|once
TGTGCCAGCAGCTTAGAGGGACAGGGGGAAGGCTACACCTTC
CASSLEGQGEGYTF
>TRBJ2-7|TRBV29-1|.|.
TGCAGCGTTGAACTCGCAGGATCCCTGAGGGGTGAGCAGTACTTC
CSVELAGSLRGEQYF
>TRBJ2-4|TRBV6-1|TRBD2|few
TGTGCCAGCAGTGTGACGGCGGGAGTAGGAAACATTCAGTACTTC
CASSVTAGVGNIQYF
>TRBJ2-1|TRBV5-1|TRBD2|.
TGCGCCAGCAGCTTGGCTCTAGCGGGGGTGGATGAGCAGTTCTTC
CASSLALAGVDEQFF
>TRBJ1-2|TRBV25-1|.|.
TGTGCCAGCAGTGAATATTGGCAGGCCGGGGGCTACACCTTC
CASSEYWQAGGYTF
>TRBJ2-1|TRBV9|TRBD2|.
TGTGCCGGCAGCACCCGGACTAGGTCTGATGAGCAGTTCTTC
CAGSTRTRSDEQFF
>TRBJ1-4|TRBV7-9|TRBD1|many
TGTGCCAGCAGCATACAGGGGGCGCATGAAAAACTGTTTTTT
CASSIQGAHEKLFF
>TRBJ2-7|TRBV20-1|.|few
TGCAGTGCAAGGGACACCATCTCCTACGAGCAGTACTTC
CSARDTISYEQYF
>TRBJ1-1|TRBV3-1|TRBD1|.
TGTGCCAGCAGCCAAGGTCTAGGAGGGGGCGAGACTGAAGCTTTCTTT
CASSQGLGGGETEAFF
>TRBJ2-3|TRBV29-1|.|many
TGCAGCGCTACGGGACGACTCACAGATACGCAGTATTTT
CSATGRLTDTQYF
>TRBJ2-7|TRBV28|TRBD1|.
TGTGCCAGCAGTTCCCTGGCCGGACAGGGCGGCTCCTACGAGCAGTACTTC
CASSSLAGQGGSYEQYF
>TRBJ1-3|TRBV6-2/TRBV6-3|.|few
TGCGCCAGCAGTTACTCGGTCTCTGGAAACACCATATATTTT
CASSYSVSGNTIYF